The TCR beta chain described here comes from a study of blood T cells in healthy people across ages. About the research overall: Template-switching capture recovered about one barcoded beta molecule per two T cells.

The CDR3 covers 17 residues. The V gene end was trimmed by 4 bases and the J gene end by 1 base; junction bases not matched to a gene: 5. CDR1 is SNHLY and CDR2 is FYNNEI in the germline V gene. Combining a sample-barcoded 5' primer with a J-beta primer mix, a second PCR ran for roughly 6 to 12 cycles. Each cDNA molecule, via a template-switch adaptor with 12 random nucleotides, was tagged. Each CDR3 protein is one row after TCRdb ran MiXCR on the 5' RACE reads. The sample includes hundreds of thousands of distinct CDR3 sequences, around 42% of them seen just once. This TCR was recovered from a man between 60 and 75 years old in good health. Sequencing was carried out using blood. This sequence joins TRBV2 and TRBJ2-6; 9 nucleotides align to TRBD1. Written as DNA, the CDR3 is TGTGCCAGCAGTGCTTTGGGACAGGGATCTGGGGCCAACGTCCTGACTTTC. Protein: CASSALGQGSGANVLTF.